The sequence of this T cell receptor beta chain was determined in a study of post-analysis software for immune sequencing data. Unique molecular identifiers were present in the TCR beta cDNA libraries. TCRdb reanalysed the PCR reads using MiXCR and keeps one entry per CDR3 protein. The sample yields 820,000 or so distinct CDR3 sequences, approximately 53% seen once. Notes on the study in general: Significantly lower normalized Chao1 diversity was seen in multiple sclerosis patients than in controls. Roughly five TRBV segments, including TRBV5-6, TRBV5-1 and TRBV20-1, were more frequent in patients than controls.

With regard to this clonotype: The target antigen is unknown.

The CDR3 is 16 residues long. V lost 4 bases to trimming and J lost 5 bases; unmatched junction nucleotides: 13. The germline CDR1 and CDR2 sequences are SGHNT and YYREEE (reference sequence). The TCR comes from a girl between 10 and 17 years old with multiple sclerosis. The rearrangement joins TRBV5-4 to TRBJ2-7; 9 nucleotides line up with TRBD1. The sequenced sample was blood. The CDR3: CASSDGQGRIVDEQYF. DNA for the CDR3: TGTGCCAGCAGCGATGGACAGGGGCGGATTGTCGACGAGCAGTACTTC.